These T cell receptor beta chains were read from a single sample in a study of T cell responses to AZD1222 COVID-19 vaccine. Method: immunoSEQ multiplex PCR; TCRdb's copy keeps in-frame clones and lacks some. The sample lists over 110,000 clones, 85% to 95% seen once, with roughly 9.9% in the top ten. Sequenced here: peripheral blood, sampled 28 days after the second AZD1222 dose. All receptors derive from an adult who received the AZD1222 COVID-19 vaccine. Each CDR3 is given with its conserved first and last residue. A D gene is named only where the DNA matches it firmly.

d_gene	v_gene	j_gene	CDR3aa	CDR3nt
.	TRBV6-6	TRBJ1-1	CASSSLRSRNNEAFF	TGTGCCAGCAGCTCTCTAAGGTCCAGGAACAATGAAGCTTTCTTT
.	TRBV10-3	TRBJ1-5	CAIPRDSNQPQHF	TGTGCCATCCCCCGGGACAGCAATCAGCCCCAGCATTTT
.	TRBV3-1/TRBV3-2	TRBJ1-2	CASSAASRVGYTF	TGTGCCAGCAGCGCAGCCTCTAGGGTCGGCTACACCTTC
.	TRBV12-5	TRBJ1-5	CASGLVGGRGQPQHF	TGTGCTAGTGGTTTGGTGGGAGGGAGAGGGCAGCCCCAGCATTTT
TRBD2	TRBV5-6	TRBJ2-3	CASSPGLADAGTQYF	TGTGCCAGCAGCCCAGGACTAGCGGACGCGGGGACGCAGTATTTT
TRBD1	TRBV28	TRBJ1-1	CASSFPTQGRGKRAFF	TGTGCCAGCAGTTTCCCCACACAGGGGCGGGGGAAAAGAGCTTTCTTT
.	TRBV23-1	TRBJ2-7	CASSQSGPGTLTPYYEQYF	TGCGCCAGCAGTCAATCGGGCCCCGGGACATTAACCCCATACTACGAGCAGTACTTC
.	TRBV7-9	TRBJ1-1	CASSEISGANTEAFF	TGTGCCAGCAGCGAGATTTCCGGGGCAAACACTGAAGCTTTCTTT
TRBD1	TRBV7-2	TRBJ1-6	CASSRGQGPASPLHF	TGTGCCAGCAGCCGTGGACAGGGACCAGCTTCACCCCTCCACTTT
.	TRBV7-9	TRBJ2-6	CASKKASGANVLTF	TGTGCCAGCAAGAAAGCCTCTGGGGCCAACGTCCTGACTTTC
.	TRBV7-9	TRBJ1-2	CASSLALAIYGYTF	TGTGCCAGCAGCTTAGCTCTGGCAATCTATGGCTACACCTTC
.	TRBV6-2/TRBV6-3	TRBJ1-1	CASSYLDGHMNTEAFF	TGTGCCAGCAGTTACTTGGACGGACACATGAACACTGAAGCTTTCTTT
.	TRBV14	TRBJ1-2	CASSQLKAYGYTF	TGTGCCAGCAGCCAATTAAAAGCTTATGGCTACACCTTC
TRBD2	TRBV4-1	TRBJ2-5	CASSQEQGASGMRLGETQYF	TGCGCCAGCAGCCAAGAACAGGGCGCTAGCGGGATGCGTCTGGGGGAGACCCAGTACTTC
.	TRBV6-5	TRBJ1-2	CASSYGGSLSDGYTF	TGTGCCAGCAGTTACGGGGGTTCCCTATCTGATGGCTACACCTTC
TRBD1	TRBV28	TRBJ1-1	CASRPGQATEAFF	TGTGCCAGCAGACCGGGACAGGCCACTGAAGCTTTCTTT
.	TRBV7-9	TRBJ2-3	CASSLMYGAYTQYF	TGTGCCAGCAGCTTAATGTACGGAGCCTATACGCAGTATTTT